These 9 T cell receptor beta chains were all obtained from the same sample, sequenced in a study of blood T cells in healthy people across ages. Alongside a J-beta primer mix, a sample-barcoded 5' primer served in a second PCR lasting roughly 6 to 11 cycles. TCRdb re-derived calls from the 5' RACE reads in MiXCR, one entry per CDR3 protein. Of fewer than 650,000 distinct CDR3 sequences detected, roughly a quarter appear once; the ten largest clones hold approximately 4%. These data were likewise used in another study, on T cells of mothers and their children.

The sample consisted of blood. These receptors came from a boy between 2 and 10 years old in good health.

This clonotype showed up just a few times. The chain is built from TRBV30 and TRBJ1-1, with D uncertain. Germline CDR1 GTSNPN, CDR2 SVGIG (reference sequence). The CDR3 loop spans 12 amino acids. Trimming pared 3 bases from V and 3 bases from J, leaving 8 bases between. The CDR3 spells CAWSERHTEAFF. CDR3 nucleotides: TGTGCCTGGAGCGAGAGGCACACTGAAGCTTTCTTT.

V and J are TRBV4-3 and TRBJ2-7; tentatively, D is TRBD1 or TRBD2 (6 bases each). Germline CDR1 is LGHNA and CDR2 is YSLEER. V dropped 0 bases and J dropped 7 bases, with 13 bases sitting between them. The CDR3 has 14 amino acids. CDR3 sequence reads: CASSQDPRGDEQYF. CDR3 DNA sequence: TGCGCCAGCAGCCAAGATCCGAGGGGGGATGAGCAGTACTTC.

The rearrangement uses TRBV2 and TRBJ1-4, with 7 bases that match TRBD1. With 5 bases clipped from V and 8 bases from J, the junction kept 8 bases outside the gene matches. CDR1 is SNHLY, CDR2 FYNNEI, per germline. The CDR3 contains 14 residues. CDR3 coding DNA: TGTGCCAGCAGTACCGACAGGGCCAGCGAAAAACTGTTTTTT. Translated, it gives CASSTDRASEKLFF.

The chain links TRBV20-1 to TRBJ1-2; tentative D call: TRBD1 (6 bases). V lost 2 bases and J lost 7, with 8 bases in between. Per the germline V gene, CDR1 is DFQATT and CDR2 is SNEGSKA (reference sequence). CDR3 size: 11 residues. CDR3 sequence: CSARKGGGYTF. For the CDR3, the DNA is TGCAGTGCTAGAAAGGGGGGTGGCTACACCTTC.

The table lists this clonotype with a few counts. CDR3 coding DNA: TGCGCCAGCAGTGGGGATGGCGGGACGGAATACACCGGGGAGCTGTTTTTT. Amino acid sequence: CASSGDGGTEYTGELFF. This chain links TRBV10-2 with TRBJ2-2; tentative D call: TRBD2 (6 bases). This CDR3 is 17 amino acids long. The germline V and J ends were trimmed by 4 bases and 3 bases, with 18 bases remaining between them. From germline, CDR1 is WSHSY and CDR2 SAAADI.

As for this clonotype: Germline is not matched at one junction end, which may reflect a read error. V is TRBV5-5 and J is TRBJ1-2; D uncertain. The CDR3 is made up of 13 amino acids. The germline CDR1 and CDR2 sequences are SGHKS and YYEKEE (reference sequence). This CDR3 is CASSLTEVYGHTF. The CDR3 nucleotides are TGTGCCAGCAGTCTTACAGAAGTCTATGGCCACACCTTC.

This clonotype was observed a few times. The chain combines TRBV20-1 with TRBJ2-5, with D perhaps matching TRBD2 (6 bases). The DNA end favors TRBJ2-7, so the J call may be wrong. This CDR3 has 12 amino acids. Germline CDR1 DFQATT, CDR2 SNEGSKA (reference sequence). In DNA form, the CDR3 reads TGCAGTGCTGTCGGGAGCGTCTACGAGCAGTACTTC. This translates into CSAVGSVYEQYF.

This clonotype was seen a few times. The chain recombines TRBV5-5 with TRBJ2-1, with D uncertain. The assigned J gene may be wrong: the sequence end matches TRBJ2-7 better. The CDR3 has 12 residues. Looked up from germline, CDR1 is SGHKS and CDR2 is YYEKEE (reference sequence). This CDR3 reads CASSYPPYEQYF. The CDR3 DNA follows: TGTGCCAGCAGCTACCCACCTTACGAGCAGTACTTC.

Many counts were recorded for this clonotype. This chain joins TRBV12-3 or TRBV12-4 and TRBJ1-4; the D gene is possibly TRBD1 (5 bases). The CDR3 length is 15 residues. Deletions cut 3 bases from V and 8 bases from J, with 16 bases between. CDR3 in amino acids: CASSFSGTSREKLFF. As DNA, the CDR3 is TGTGCCAGCAGTTTCTCCGGGACCAGCCGGGAAAAACTGTTTTTT.